The TCR beta chain described here comes from a study of T cell repertoires in cytomegalovirus infection. For the study at large: Selection of CMV epitopes for the study included recently identified HLA-C-restricted and well-studied HLA-B-restricted ones. CMV infection together with matching HLA type was indicated by public TCR beta signatures.

TCRdb reprocessed the reads with MiXCR, giving one entry per CDR3 protein. The sample records hundreds of thousands of distinct CDR3 sequences, approximately 33% being singletons. This clonotype was observed a handful of times. Its target is not known. Study findings and constraints: Based on cumulative public TCR beta family frequency, carriers of CMV plus the relevant HLA were identified. Dominant in the ex vivo response were TCR beta clonotypes restricted by HLA-C and specific for CMV.

The germline V gene encodes CDR1 MNHEY and CDR2 SMNVEV (reference sequence). The length of the CDR3 is 13 residues. Trimming cost V 6 bases and J 6 bases; bases outside gene matches: 4. The rearrangement links TRBV27 to TRBJ2-5; TRBD2 aligns across 10 bases. This receptor was identified in a human donor in good health (CMV status not recorded). Some clones in this sample may be carry-over from other donors' samples. This specimen consisted of cultured PBMCs, obtained from culture after CMV antigen stimulation. This CDR3 reads CASSLSGRQTQYF. As DNA, the CDR3 is TGTGCCAGCAGCCTTAGCGGGAGGCAGACCCAGTACTTC.